This entry concerns a single T cell receptor (beta chain). The data stem from a study of PD-L1 blockade in urothelial cancer. This table comes from immunoSEQ multiplex PCR, and its TCRdb copy is limited to in-frame clones, with some not included. Altogether 20,000 to 30,000 clones are present, almost 85% being singletons, with the ten largest covering nearly 10%. The receptor's source is a man aged 65-85 years with urothelial cancer. Sequencing used PBMCs, obtained around atezolizumab (anti-PD-L1) treatment.

The CDR3 nucleotides are TGTGCCAGCAGTGGACAGGGGGCGAATCAGCCCCAGCATTTT. It translates to CASSGQGANQPQHF. The gene calls are TRBV2 and TRBJ1-5; 10 nucleotides match TRBD1. The CDR3 is 14 residues long. With 4 bases clipped from V and 4 bases from J, the junction kept 1 base outside the gene matches. Germline V CDR1 and CDR2: SNHLY, FYNNEI.